What follows are 6 T cell receptor beta chains derived from one specimen sequenced in a study of blood T cell repertoires in COVID-19. Sequencing was performed with immunoSEQ multiplex PCR; in TCRdb, only in-frame clones are kept and a portion is missing. Altogether 200,000 to 250,000 clones are present, around 81% being singletons, with the ten largest covering around 13%. Material: peripheral blood. These receptor sequences come from a human donor in a cohort sampled during active COVID-19.

V usage is TRBV7-8 and J usage is TRBJ1-2; D not certain. The CDR3 totals 15 residues. Trimming cost V 5 bases and J 7 bases, with 20 bases left between them. The germline gives CDR1 SGHVS, CDR2 FQNEAQ. The CDR3 spells CASSPLYLLTGGYTF. The CDR3 bases are TGTGCCAGCAGCCCGCTCTACTTACTCACGGGTGGCTACACCTTC.

The chain couples TRBV4-1 to TRBJ2-5, with 9 bases identical to TRBD2. The V segment lost 3 bases and the J segment 0 bases; nucleotides outside the gene matches: 5. The germline V gene has CDR1 MGHRA and CDR2 YSYEKL. The CDR3 loop spans 16 amino acids. CDR3 region: CASSQSSGRYQETQYF. CDR3 sequence (DNA): TGCGCCAGCAGCCAGAGCAGCGGGAGGTACCAAGAGACCCAGTACTTC.

CDR3 sequence: CASSPGLIYEQYF. The CDR3 nucleotides are TGTGCCAGCAGCCCTGGACTTATATACGAGCAGTACTTC. The V and J genes are TRBV28 and TRBJ2-7; TRBD2 is a possible D gene (5 bases). The CDR3 loop spans 13 amino acids. The ends were cut back, 6 bases at V and 4 bases at J, with 13 bases in the middle. Per germline, CDR1 MDHEN and CDR2 SYDVKM.

The rearrangement joins TRBV5-1 to TRBJ1-6; a possible D gene is TRBD1 (5 bases). Trimming removed 5 bases from V and 8 bases from J, with 11 bases in between. The CDR3 consists of 13 residues. From germline, CDR1 is SGHRS and CDR2 YFSETQ. This chain's CDR3 is CASSELQDSPLHF. As DNA, the CDR3 is TGCGCCAGCAGTGAACTACAGGATTCACCCCTCCACTTT.

The CDR3 bases are TGTGCCAGCAGCTTGAGGGGGTACACTGAAGCTTTCTTT. Its translation is CASSLRGYTEAFF. V is TRBV7-9 and J is TRBJ1-1; perhaps TRBD1 as D (6 bases). Trimming shortened V by 3 bases and J by 3 bases, and 8 bases separated the two germline ends. The CDR3 length is 13 residues. CDR1 SEHNR and CDR2 FQNEAQ come from the germline V gene (reference sequence).

The V and J genes are TRBV7-2 and TRBJ2-1; D may be TRBD2 (5 bases). CDR3 length: 15 residues. Germline values: CDR1 SGHTA, CDR2 FQGNSA. Between the trimmed V and J ends, which lost 3 bases and 3 bases, there was a span of 12 bases. The CDR3 loop is CASSLLPTSYNEQFF. The DNA for the CDR3 is TGTGCCAGCAGCTTGTTACCTACTAGCTACAATGAGCAGTTCTTC.